This passage covers 10 T cell receptor beta chains from one sample sequenced in a study of OX40 agonist ivuxolimab in advanced cancers. Data came from immunoSEQ multiplex PCR; TCRdb stores just in-frame clones and leaves some out. The sample has tens of thousands of clones; approximately 90% are singletons. The sample consisted of CD4+ or CD8+ T cells sorted from blood, taken in a trial of the OX40 agonist ivuxolimab. The receptors come from an adult with an advanced solid tumor such as melanoma, head and neck, liver or kidney cancer.

The genes are TRBV4-2 and TRBJ2-1; TRBD2 aligns across 9 bases. Germline V lookup: CDR1 LGHNA, CDR2 YNFKEQ. The V segment lost 4 bases and the J segment 7 bases; nucleotides outside the gene matches: 11. The CDR3 loop spans 16 amino acids. The CDR3 DNA follows: TGTGCCAGCAGCCCACCCGGGACTAGCAGTCCAAATGAGCAGTTCTTC. The encoded protein is CASSPPGTSSPNEQFF.

The chain carries TRBV11-2 and TRBJ1-2; no definite D call. The V end was cut by 7 bases, the J end by 5 bases, with 14 bases between. CDR1 is SGHAT, CDR2 FQNNGV, per germline. The CDR3 has 13 residues. CDR3 sequence reads: CASTQTNTYGYTF. The CDR3 region has the DNA TGTGCCAGCACCCAGACAAATACTTATGGCTACACCTTC.

This clone was counted a single time. J is TRBJ2-1 and V is TRBV18; D unresolved. CDR3 size: 15 residues. V lost 6 bases to trimming and J lost 0 bases, with 12 bases between them. Germline values: CDR1 KGHSH, CDR2 LQKENI. The CDR3 is CASSYIQSSYNEQFF. The CDR3 DNA follows: TGTGCCAGCTCGTACATACAAAGCTCCTACAATGAGCAGTTCTTC.

The rearrangement joins TRBV13 to TRBJ2-5; D may correspond to TRBD1 or TRBD2 (6 bases each). Germline CDR1 is PRHDT and CDR2 is FYEKMQ (reference sequence). V was pared by 5 bases and J by 3 bases, with 10 bases between. The CDR3 is made up of 13 amino acids. CDR3 region: CASSRGPEETQYF. In nucleotides, the CDR3 is TGTGCCAGCAGCCGGGGGCCTGAAGAGACCCAGTACTTC.

This chain connects TRBV19 to TRBJ2-2; D not certain. Looked up from germline, CDR1 is LNHDA and CDR2 is SQIVND (reference sequence). Trimming left V 7 bases short and J 6 bases short, with 15 bases between. The CDR3 length is 14 residues. CDR3 DNA: TGTGCCAGTACCCTGGAAAGAAACGCCGGGGAGCTGTTTTTT. It translates to CASTLERNAGELFF.

The CDR3 bases are TGTGCCAGCAGCTTAAGACTAGCGGAATCCAATGAGCAGTTCTTC. Its protein product is CASSLRLAESNEQFF. J is TRBJ2-1 and V is TRBV6-6; 9 positions agree with TRBD2. CDR1 is MNHNY and CDR2 is SVGAGI in the germline V gene (reference sequence). The CDR3 totals 15 residues. V was pared by 6 bases and J by 6 bases, with 9 bases of the junction left unmatched.

This clone has a handful of counts. The rearrangement uses TRBV2 and TRBJ2-5; D is ambiguous. Germline V gene lookup returns CDR1 SNHLY and CDR2 FYNNEI. The CDR3 totals 11 residues. Trimming stripped 6 bases from V and 14 bases from J, with 16 bases between. CDR3 in amino acids: CASSETASRYF. CDR3 DNA sequence: TGTGCCAGCAGCGAAACAGCCTCCCGTTACTTC.

DNA of the CDR3: TGTGCCAGCAGTGTGGCTAATTCACCCCTCCACTTT. It translates to CASSVANSPLHF. The V and J genes are TRBV2 and TRBJ1-6; D not resolved. Trimming cost V 4 bases and J 6 bases, with 4 bases left between them. Germline CDR1 SNHLY, CDR2 FYNNEI. This CDR3 has 12 residues.

V gene TRBV25-1 combines with J gene TRBJ2-1, with 10 bases identical to TRBD2. J gave up 8 bases and V 7 bases, and 11 bases lay outside the gene matches. The germline V gene encodes CDR1 MGHDK and CDR2 SYGVNS. This CDR3 spans 15 amino acids. CDR3 region: CASTTLAGNRDEQFF. The CDR3 DNA is TGTGCCAGCACCACACTAGCGGGAAATAGGGATGAGCAGTTCTTC.

The chain recombines TRBV18 with TRBJ2-5, with D unclear. V was shortened by 1 base and J by 1 base, with 4 bases between the two germline ends. There are 13 residues in the CDR3. Per the germline V gene, CDR1 is KGHSH and CDR2 is LQKENI. The CDR3 spells CASSPRTQETQYF. The CDR3 DNA follows: TGTGCCAGCTCACCACGTACCCAAGAGACCCAGTACTTC.